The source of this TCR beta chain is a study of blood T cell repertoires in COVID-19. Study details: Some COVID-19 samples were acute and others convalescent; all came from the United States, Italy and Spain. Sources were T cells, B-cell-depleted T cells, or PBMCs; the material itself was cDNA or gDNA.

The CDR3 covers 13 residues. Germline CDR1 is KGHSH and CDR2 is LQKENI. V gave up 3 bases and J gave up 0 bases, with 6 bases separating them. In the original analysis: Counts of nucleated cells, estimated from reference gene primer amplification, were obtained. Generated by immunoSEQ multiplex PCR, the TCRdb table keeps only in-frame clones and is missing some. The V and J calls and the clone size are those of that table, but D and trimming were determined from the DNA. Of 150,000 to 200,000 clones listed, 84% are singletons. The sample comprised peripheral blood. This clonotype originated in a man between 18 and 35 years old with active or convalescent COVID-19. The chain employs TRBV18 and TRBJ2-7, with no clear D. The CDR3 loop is CASSPLPSYEQYF. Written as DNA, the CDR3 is TGTGCCAGCTCACCCCTCCCCTCCTACGAGCAGTACTTC.